The entry that follows covers one T cell receptor (beta chain) sequence. The CDR3 contains 14 residues. Germline V gives CDR1 SGHNT, CDR2 YYREEE (reference sequence). Trimming cost V 0 bases and J 2 bases, with 7 bases left between them. The assay was immunoSEQ multiplex PCR, and TCRdb's table has in-frame clones only and misses some. The repertoire holds about 74,000 clones, with about 95% as singletons. This entry belongs to a study of technical replicates of blood from a handful of donors. This chain uses TRBV5-4 with TRBJ2-3, with D possibly TRBD2 on 5 matching bases. Sequenced material: T cells isolated from PBMCs. This sequence originates from a human donor in good health. This chain's CDR3 is CASSLVDYTDTQYF. The CDR3 nucleotides are TGTGCCAGCAGCTTGGTAGACTACACAGATACGCAGTATTTT.